A single sample is the source of the 15 T cell receptor beta chains below, sequenced in a study of blood T cell repertoires in COVID-19 (TCRdb year 2020). The receptor library was made with the immunoSEQ multiplex PCR assay. Held by TCRdb, this immuneACCESS table contains in-frame sequences only and omits some clones. Under half of the omission traces to an unresolved V gene where checked; the cause of the rest is unknown. The sample has a few hundred thousand clones on record, roughly 88% of them singletons. Together, the top ten hold 1.5% to 2% of the sample. The sample taken for sequencing was PBMCs or T cells enriched from blood (not recorded which). These receptors were obtained from a woman aged 40-49 years who had recovered from COVID-19.

This chain joins TRBV19 and TRBJ1-4; the D gene is possibly TRBD1 (5 bases). V lost 2 bases to trimming and J lost 8 bases, with 9 bases between them. CDR1 and CDR2 from the germline V gene are LNHDA and SQIVND (reference sequence). This CDR3 is built from 13 residues. In DNA form, the CDR3 reads TGTGCCAGTAGTATACAGGGCGGAGAAAAACTGTTTTTT. This codes for CASSIQGGEKLFF.

The chain has TRBV6-2 or TRBV6-3 and TRBJ2-7; TRBD2 matches 9 bases. This CDR3 is 14 amino acids long. Losses at the gene ends were 5 bases for V and 3 bases for J; bases not matched to a gene: 5. CDR1 and CDR2 (germline): MNHEY, SVGEGT. DNA of the CDR3: TGTGCCAGCAGTGTAGCGGGAGTGAGCTACGAGCAGTACTTC. Amino acids: CASSVAGVSYEQYF.

This chain joins TRBV6-5 and TRBJ2-1; 10 nucleotides agree with TRBD2. The CDR3 has 14 residues. J lost 7 bases, V lost 4 bases, and 4 bases had no gene match. CDR1 MNHEY and CDR2 SVGAGI come from the germline V gene. CDR3 region: CASSSSGSLNEQFF. The CDR3, as DNA: TGTGCCAGCAGTTCTAGCGGGAGTTTGAATGAGCAGTTCTTC.

The J gene is TRBJ1-3, the V gene TRBV7-8; 7 positions match TRBD1. J lost 4 bases, V lost 4 bases, and 7 bases had no gene match. Germline V CDR1 and CDR2: SGHVS, FQNEAQ. The CDR3 extends over 15 amino acids. The CDR3 loop reads CASSSRWDSGNTIYF. Here the CDR3 DNA reads TGTGCCAGCAGCTCCAGGTGGGACAGCGGAAACACCATATATTTT.

The J gene is TRBJ2-7, the V gene TRBV3-1 (or the pseudogene TRBV3-2); a possible D gene is TRBD1 (6 bases). The CDR3 sequence is 18 residues long. The ends were cut back, 4 bases at V and 0 bases at J, with 22 bases in the middle. CDR1 LGHDT and CDR2 YNNKEL come from the germline V gene (reference sequence). The CDR3 DNA sequence: TGTGCCAGCAGCCCCCGGGACGGGACAACCTTCAGCTCCTACGAGCAGTACTTC. Translation: CASSPRDGTTFSSYEQYF.

The V call is TRBV5-1, the J call TRBJ2-7; TRBD2 matches at 9 bases. The CDR3 sequence is 14 residues long. Germline values: CDR1 SGHRS, CDR2 YFSETQ. V trimming: 4 bases; J trimming: 0 bases; junction bases outside the gene matches: 2. CDR3 protein: CASSVSGSSYEQYF. Written as DNA, the CDR3 is TGCGCCAGCAGCGTTAGCGGGAGCTCCTACGAGCAGTACTTC.

This clone came up a few times. V usage is TRBV7-6 and J usage is TRBJ2-3, with unresolved D. The CDR3 is 15 residues long. Germline V gene lookup returns CDR1 SGHVS and CDR2 FNYEAQ. The V gene lost 0 bases and the J gene lost 4 bases, with 11 bases spanning the gap. CDR3 in amino acids: CASSLASIAADTQYF. The CDR3 region has the DNA TGTGCCAGCAGCTTAGCGAGTATAGCCGCAGATACGCAGTATTTT.

The rearrangement uses TRBV10-3 and TRBJ1-2, with 7 bases aligning to TRBD1. The CDR3 extends over 16 amino acids. CDR1 ENHRY and CDR2 SYGVKD come from the germline V gene. The V segment lost 2 bases and the J segment 4 bases; nucleotides outside the gene matches: 10. The CDR3 sequence is CAISEEVGQLGYGYTF. CDR3 sequence (DNA): TGTGCCATCAGTGAGGAGGTGGGACAGCTCGGCTATGGCTACACCTTC.

This clone appeared once. The rearrangement uses TRBV27 and TRBJ2-5; D unresolved. The CDR3 covers 14 residues. The germline gives CDR1 MNHEY, CDR2 SMNVEV (reference sequence). V was clipped by 6 bases and J by 5 bases, with 16 bases between them. DNA for the CDR3: TGTGCCAGCAGACCCTTCTACTCCCCCGAGACCCAGTACTTC. It codes for CASRPFYSPETQYF.

The chain joins TRBV6-6 to TRBJ1-5; 7 bases fit TRBD1. The V segment lost 6 bases and the J segment 8 bases; nucleotides outside the gene matches: 7. From germline, CDR1 is MNHNY and CDR2 SVGAGI (reference sequence). The CDR3 covers 13 residues. The CDR3 is CASSSQGREPQHF. CDR3 nucleotides: TGTGCCAGCAGCTCACAGGGGCGGGAGCCCCAGCATTTT.

The genes are TRBV11-3 and TRBJ1-5, with D unclear. Trimming took 0 bases from V and 6 from J, leaving 6 bases between them. CDR1 is SGHNT and CDR2 is YENEEA in the germline V gene. CDR3 length: 13 amino acids. The CDR3 nucleotides are TGTGCCAGCAGCTTAGAGGAGGGTCAGCCCCAGCATTTT. Translation: CASSLEEGQPQHF.

The chain joins TRBV5-8 to TRBJ1-1; D remains unclear. CDR1 is SGHTS and CDR2 is YDEGEE in the germline V gene. The CDR3 runs 17 residues. V dropped 0 bases and J dropped 1 base, with 16 bases sitting between them. The DNA of the CDR3 is TGTGCCAGCAGCTTGGTGCGGAACTATGGGTCGAACACTGAAGCTTTCTTT. Translating it yields CASSLVRNYGSNTEAFF. Based on the CDR3 plus reference TRBV5-8 and TRBJ1-1, the full variable domain is EAGVTQSPTHLIKTRGQQATLRCSPISGHTSVYWYQQALGLGLQFLLWYDEGEERNRGNFPPRFSGRQFPNYSSELNVNALELEDSALYLCASSLVRNYGSNTEAFFGQGTRLTVV.

This clone was observed a single time. The junction shows a germline mismatch at one end, possibly a read error. The rearrangement uses TRBV7-7 and TRBJ2-1; TRBD1 might be the D (5 bases). The CDR3 consists of 16 residues. CDR1 SSHAT and CDR2 FNYEAQ come from the germline V gene (reference sequence). The DNA for the CDR3 is TGTGCTAGCAGCCCCATGACAGCGAGCTCCTACAATGAGCAGTTCTTC. Translated: CASSPMTASSYNEQFF.

The chain carries TRBV2 and TRBJ2-7, with 7 bases identical to TRBD2. J was trimmed by 2 bases and V by 6 bases; bases with no gene match: 7. Germline CDR1 reads SNHLY; CDR2 reads FYNNEI. This CDR3 spans 14 amino acids. CDR3 residues: CASRIGGVAYEQYF. CDR3 sequence (DNA): TGTGCCAGCAGAATTGGGGGGGTGGCCTACGAGCAGTACTTC.

The chain recombines TRBV7-9 with TRBJ2-6; D not certain. V was cut by 4 bases and J by 2 bases, with 12 bases left in between. Germline lookup yields CDR1 SEHNR and CDR2 FQNEAQ (reference sequence). The CDR3 loop spans 16 amino acids. CDR3 coding DNA: TGTGCCAGCAGCTCTGACAAAAGTGCTGGGGCCAACGTCCTGACTTTC. The encoded protein is CASSSDKSAGANVLTF.